Below, 19 T cell receptor beta chains from the same sample are listed, as sequenced in a study of Graves' ophthalmopathy and Graves' hyperthyroidism. Amplification of TCR beta CDR3 regions used RNA transcripts. The first round was an RT-PCR with HTBI primers, and the second round was a multiplex PCR. TCRdb called the multiplex PCR reads again in MiXCR, with one record for every CDR3 protein. This table has hundreds of thousands of distinct CDR3 sequences, 20% to 25% appearing once. Source material: peripheral blood. The receptor set was obtained from a woman between 18 and 29 years old with stable Graves' hyperthyroidism. Some clones in this sample may be carry-over from other donors' samples.

The CDR3 spells CASSWPGGNTIYF. CDR3 in DNA: TGTGCCAGCAGCTGGCCGGGAGGAAACACCATATATTTT. This chain uses TRBV7-2 with TRBJ1-3; D not certain. Germline CDR1 is SGHTA and CDR2 is FQGNSA. V was shortened by 4 bases and J by 4 bases, with 8 bases between the two germline ends. The CDR3 totals 13 residues.

This clonotype was observed at least ten times. The chain recombines TRBV29-1 with TRBJ1-3; D is unclear. Germline V gene data show CDR1 as SQVTM and CDR2 as ANQGSEA. With 6 bases removed from V and 0 bases from J, the gap between germline ends came to 6 bases. The CDR3 extends over 12 amino acids. The CDR3 nucleotides are TGCAGCGTCTCCCCCTCTGGAAACACCATATATTTT. Residues: CSVSPSGNTIYF.

This clonotype was seen a handful of times. The chain recombines TRBV3-1 with TRBJ2-4; D may be TRBD1 or TRBD2 (6 bases each). Germline CDR1 is LGHDT and CDR2 is YNNKEL (reference sequence). The CDR3 contains 16 residues. V lost 2 bases and J lost 3, with 14 bases in between. DNA of the CDR3: TGTGCCAGCAGCCAAATCTCGGGGGCGGGCAAAAACATTCAGTACTTC. It yields the protein CASSQISGAGKNIQYF.

This clonotype showed up many times. The chain links TRBV12-3 or TRBV12-4 to TRBJ2-2, with D perhaps matching TRBD1 (5 bases). V dropped 7 bases and J dropped 6 bases, with 12 bases sitting between them. This CDR3 contains 13 residues. CDR3 sequence reads: CASKIDRAGELFF. DNA for the CDR3: TGTGCCAGCAAAATCGACAGAGCCGGGGAGCTGTTTTTT.

This chain joins TRBV5-8 and TRBJ1-1; 11 bases fit TRBD1. The CDR3 length is 15 residues. The trim removed 1 base at V and 4 bases at J, leaving 3 bases unmatched. Germline CDR1 reads SGHTS; CDR2 reads YDEGEE. CDR3 DNA sequence: TGTGCCAGCAGCTTGTGGGACAGGGGGAGCACTGAAGCTTTCTTT. This translates into CASSLWDRGSTEAFF.

This clonotype was seen a handful of times. The rearrangement uses TRBV9 and TRBJ2-5; 9 bases agree with TRBD1. Per the germline V gene, CDR1 is SGDLS and CDR2 is YYNGEE. This CDR3 region has 15 residues. The J segment lost 4 bases and the V segment lost 5 bases, leaving 9 bases of the junction unmatched. CDR3 bases: TGTGCCAGCAGTTCTAACAGGGGGCGGAGAGAGACCCAGTACTTC. It is translated as CASSSNRGRRETQYF.

This chain uses TRBV27 with TRBJ2-7; no clear D gene. The V gene lost 5 bases and the J gene lost 3 bases, with 14 bases spanning the gap. Per the germline V gene, CDR1 is MNHEY and CDR2 is SMNVEV (reference sequence). This CDR3 has 14 amino acids. In DNA form, the CDR3 reads TGTGCCAGCAGTATAGGCGTCTCCCTCTACGAGCAGTACTTC. Its protein product is CASSIGVSLYEQYF.

The chain combines TRBV12-3 or TRBV12-4 with TRBJ1-1, with TRBD1 as a possible D gene (5 bases). V lost 4 bases, J lost 3 bases, and 18 bases lay in between. This CDR3 is 16 amino acids long. The CDR3 bases are TGTGCCAGCAGTTCCGGCACGAGGGGCCGGGACACTGAAGCTTTCTTT. The encoded protein is CASSSGTRGRDTEAFF.

The J gene is TRBJ1-1, the V gene TRBV15, with D possibly being TRBD1 (5 bases). This CDR3 is 15 amino acids long. Germline values: CDR1 LNHNV, CDR2 YYDKDF (reference sequence). V was trimmed by 3 bases and J by 0 bases, leaving 11 bases between them. The CDR3 DNA reads TGTGCCACCAGCAGGATACAGGCGATGAACACTGAAGCTTTCTTT. It translates to CATSRIQAMNTEAFF. The variable domain in full, completed from reference TRBV15 and TRBJ1-1, reads DAMVIQNPRYQVTQFGKPVTLSCSQTLNHNVMYWYQQKSSQAPKLLFHYYDKDFNNEADTPDNFQSRRPNTSFCFLDIRSPGLGDTAMYLCATSRIQAMNTEAFFGQGTRLTVV.

V gene TRBV28 combines with J gene TRBJ1-5, with D uncertain. This CDR3 is built from 14 residues. Germline V gene data show CDR1 as MDHEN and CDR2 as SYDVKM. V dropped 7 bases and J dropped 5 bases, with 15 bases sitting between them. The CDR3 reads CASNTNGVYQPQHF. The DNA of the CDR3 is TGTGCCAGCAACACGAATGGGGTATATCAGCCCCAGCATTTT.

This clonotype was recorded at least ten times. The rearrangement joins TRBV9 to TRBJ2-7; D is perhaps TRBD1 (6 bases). The germline CDR1 and CDR2 sequences are SGDLS and YYNGEE. V was trimmed by 4 bases and J by 2 bases, leaving 13 bases between them. CDR3 size: 14 residues. For the CDR3, the DNA is TGTGCCAGCAGCCCCGGGACACAGACCTACGAGCAGTACTTC. As protein: CASSPGTQTYEQYF.

This clonotype was seen ten or more times. The V call is TRBV6-5, the J call TRBJ2-7, with 7 bases matching TRBD1. V lost 6 bases to trimming and J lost 2 bases; unmatched junction nucleotides: 10. Per germline, CDR1 MNHEY and CDR2 SVGAGI. The CDR3 extends over 15 amino acids. The CDR3 DNA reads as TGTGCCAGCAGATTCTCCCGGGACAGCACCTACGAGCAGTACTTC. This sequence encodes CASRFSRDSTYEQYF.

This clonotype showed up just once. V and J are TRBV19 and TRBJ2-2; D possibly corresponds to TRBD1 (5 bases). CDR1 LNHDA and CDR2 SQIVND come from the germline V gene (reference sequence). The V end was cut by 4 bases, the J end by 5 bases, with 11 bases between. The CDR3 runs to 14 residues. CDR3 in DNA: TGTGCCAGTAGTACAGGGCCTGGGACCGGGGAGCTGTTTTTT. Residues: CASSTGPGTGELFF.

This clonotype was counted many times. V is TRBV5-1 and J is TRBJ2-7; TRBD1 agrees at 7 bases. J was trimmed by 2 bases and V by 3 bases; bases with no gene match: 8. Germline V gives CDR1 SGHRS, CDR2 YFSETQ. This CDR3 spans 15 amino acids. The CDR3 loop reads CASSYRDSQAYEQYF. CDR3 coding DNA: TGCGCCAGCAGCTACCGGGACAGCCAAGCCTACGAGCAGTACTTC.

This clonotype was recorded at least ten times. One end of the junction varies from germline; a read error may be responsible. The V call is TRBV12-3 or TRBV12-4, the J call TRBJ2-7; a weak D match, TRBD2 (6 bases). This CDR3 spans 13 amino acids. The CDR3 loop reads CASSLALDFIGSF. The CDR3 bases are TGTGCCAGCAGTTTAGCCCTTGACTTCATCGGGAGCTTC.

The chain is built from TRBV9 and TRBJ1-2; D is possibly TRBD1 (5 bases). This CDR3 is 13 amino acids long. Trimming shortened V by 0 bases and J by 4 bases, and 7 bases separated the two germline ends. Germline V gene sequence: CDR1 SGDLS, CDR2 YYNGEE. In DNA, the CDR3 is TGTGCCAGCAGCGTAGCTGGGGGCTATGGCTACACCTTC. This encodes CASSVAGGYGYTF.

The rearrangement uses TRBV11-2 and TRBJ1-5, with D possibly TRBD1 on 6 matching bases. CDR1 is SGHAT, CDR2 FQNNGV, per germline. This CDR3 is 16 amino acids long. V lost 0 bases, J lost 1 base, and 10 bases lay in between. The CDR3 is CASSLDPGTSNQPQHF. The CDR3 DNA sequence: TGTGCCAGCAGCTTAGATCCCGGGACAAGCAATCAGCCCCAGCATTTT.

This clonotype has ten or more counts. The chain has TRBV29-1 and TRBJ2-5, with a possible D match to TRBD1 (6 bases). The germline V gene has CDR1 SQVTM and CDR2 ANQGSEA. V was pared by 4 bases and J by 9 bases, with 15 bases between. The CDR3 has 12 residues. The CDR3 here is CSVGRQDGAQYF. CDR3 DNA sequence: TGCAGCGTTGGACGACAGGACGGGGCCCAGTACTTC.

This clonotype was found many times. The chain employs TRBV28 and TRBJ2-5; 8 bases line up with TRBD1. The CDR3 covers 14 residues. Germline V gene sequence: CDR1 MDHEN, CDR2 SYDVKM. J gave up 5 bases and V 5 bases, and 7 bases lay outside the gene matches. The CDR3 region is CASSPSTGGETQYF. CDR3 DNA: TGTGCCAGCAGTCCGAGTACAGGGGGGGAGACCCAGTACTTC.